This is a list of T cell receptor beta chains from one sample in a study of cytomegalovirus exposure and HLA in healthy donors. Libraries were prepared by immunoSEQ multiplex PCR; TCRdb keeps only in-frame clonotypes and omits some of them. The table shows 90,000 to 100,000 clones, with roughly 76% occurring only once. Sample: PBMCs. These receptors originate from a woman in her sixties in good health and CMV-seropositive. The CDR3 runs from the conserved cysteine through the conserved F or W. Fields, in order: CDR3 DNA, CDR3 protein, J gene, D gene, clone size, V gene. D genes are given only for firm matches. Size tells how often a clone was seen (once, few, many) or the class of an expanded clone, and some rows leave it out.

CDR3 DNA: TGTGCCAGCAGCTCCCCGGGCGGGTACGAGCAGTACTTC
CDR3 protein: CASSSPGGYEQYF
J gene: TRBJ2-7
D gene: .
clone size: .
V gene: TRBV11-2

CDR3 DNA: TGTGCCAGTCAGGGAAGCTTCTCTGGAAACACCATATATTTT
CDR3 protein: CASQGSFSGNTIYF
J gene: TRBJ1-3
D gene: .
clone size: few
V gene: TRBV2

CDR3 DNA: TGTGCCAGCAGCGGGACTGCGAACACTGAAGCTTTCTTT
CDR3 protein: CASSGTANTEAFF
J gene: TRBJ1-1
D gene: .
clone size: .
V gene: TRBV28

CDR3 DNA: TGTGCCAGCGGGGGTGGGGGGATCGCCTACGAGCAGTACTTC
CDR3 protein: CASGGGGIAYEQYF
J gene: TRBJ2-7
D gene: .
clone size: .
V gene: TRBV6-6

CDR3 DNA: TGTGCCACCAGCAGAGAGGACAGGGGCAGGGGCGAGCAGTACTTC
CDR3 protein: CATSREDRGRGEQYF
J gene: TRBJ2-7
D gene: TRBD1
clone size: .
V gene: TRBV15

CDR3 DNA: TGTGCCAGCAGCTTAGTTCAGGGTCTCTACGAGCAGTACTTC
CDR3 protein: CASSLVQGLYEQYF
J gene: TRBJ2-7
D gene: .
clone size: .
V gene: TRBV11-2

CDR3 DNA: TGTGCCAGCAGTTTGGGTGGGAGCTACAATGAGCAGTTCTTC
CDR3 protein: CASSLGGSYNEQFF
J gene: TRBJ2-1
D gene: .
clone size: .
V gene: TRBV27

CDR3 DNA: TGTGCCTGGAGTAGACATATGTCCCTCTCTGGAAACACCATATATTTT
CDR3 protein: CAWSRHMSLSGNTIYF
J gene: TRBJ1-3
D gene: .
clone size: .
V gene: TRBV30

CDR3 DNA: TGTGCCAGCAGTTTACGATCCAGGATCTGGTATGGCTACACCTTC
CDR3 protein: CASSLRSRIWYGYTF
J gene: TRBJ1-2
D gene: .
clone size: .
V gene: TRBV28

CDR3 DNA: TGTGCCAGCAGCTCATTGAAACTAGGGAAACGGAGCACAGATACGCAGTATTTT
CDR3 protein: CASSSLKLGKRSTDTQYF
J gene: TRBJ2-3
D gene: .
clone size: few
V gene: TRBV13

CDR3 DNA: TGCAGCGTTGAAGAATTCAGGGGGGCTGGAAACACCATATATTTT
CDR3 protein: CSVEEFRGAGNTIYF
J gene: TRBJ1-3
D gene: TRBD1
clone size: .
V gene: TRBV29-1

CDR3 DNA: TGCGCCAGCAGCGTAGACAGGGCGACTAACTATGGCTACACCTTC
CDR3 protein: CASSVDRATNYGYTF
J gene: TRBJ1-2
D gene: TRBD1
clone size: .
V gene: TRBV5-1

CDR3 DNA: TGTGCCAGCAGCTTAGTTCGGGGTGACTCCTACGAGCAGTACTTC
CDR3 protein: CASSLVRGDSYEQYF
J gene: TRBJ2-7
D gene: .
clone size: few
V gene: TRBV7-6

CDR3 DNA: TGTGCCAGCAGCTTGGCCGGGACAGGGATCTATGGCTACACCTTC
CDR3 protein: CASSLAGTGIYGYTF
J gene: TRBJ1-2
D gene: TRBD1
clone size: .
V gene: TRBV5-4

CDR3 DNA: TGTGCCAGCTCACCAAACCACAACTCCGGGACAGGGGGCTTCGGTGGAAACACCATATATTTT
CDR3 protein: CASSPNHNSGTGGFGGNTIYF
J gene: TRBJ1-3
D gene: TRBD1
clone size: .
V gene: TRBV18

CDR3 DNA: TGTGCCAGCAGCGAGCGGGAGAGTGCCGGGGAGCTGTTTTTT
CDR3 protein: CASSERESAGELFF
J gene: TRBJ2-2
D gene: TRBD2
clone size: .
V gene: TRBV5-4

CDR3 DNA: TGTGCCAGCACTTATGGGGGCGGGGGACGGAAAGAGACCCAGTACTTC
CDR3 protein: CASTYGGGGRKETQYF
J gene: TRBJ2-5
D gene: .
clone size: .
V gene: TRBV7-8

CDR3 DNA: TGTGCCACGGCGGGAACCACCCAAGAGACCCAGTACTTC
CDR3 protein: CATAGTTQETQYF
J gene: TRBJ2-5
D gene: .
clone size: .
V gene: TRBV10-3

CDR3 DNA: TGTGCCAGCAGTAGCACGAATTTAGCCAAAAACATTCAGTACTTC
CDR3 protein: CASSSTNLAKNIQYF
J gene: TRBJ2-4
D gene: .
clone size: .
V gene: TRBV27

CDR3 DNA: TGTGCCAGCGGATTAATGACAGGCCGAAACGAAAAACTGTTTTTT
CDR3 protein: CASGLMTGRNEKLFF
J gene: TRBJ1-4
D gene: .
clone size: once
V gene: TRBV11-2

CDR3 DNA: TGTGCCAGTAGCACGGACAGGGGGTTTGAGCAGTTCTTC
CDR3 protein: CASSTDRGFEQFF
J gene: TRBJ2-1
D gene: TRBD1
clone size: .
V gene: TRBV19

CDR3 DNA: TGTGCCAGCAGCCGAGGGATGGAGGATGAAAAACTGTTTTTT
CDR3 protein: CASSRGMEDEKLFF
J gene: TRBJ1-4
D gene: .
clone size: .
V gene: TRBV11-2

CDR3 DNA: TGCGCCAGCAGCTTGGAACCTAGCGGTAACACCGGGGAGCTGTTTTTT
CDR3 protein: CASSLEPSGNTGELFF
J gene: TRBJ2-2
D gene: TRBD2
clone size: .
V gene: TRBV5-1

CDR3 DNA: TGTGCCAGCTCACCACAGAACTCGGAGTTTGGACTGTTTTTT
CDR3 protein: CASSPQNSEFGLFF
J gene: TRBJ1-4
D gene: .
clone size: few
V gene: TRBV18

CDR3 DNA: TGTGCCAGCAGGTGGAGGGAGGGAAGTAACTATGGCTACACCTTC
CDR3 protein: CASRWREGSNYGYTF
J gene: TRBJ1-2
D gene: .
clone size: .
V gene: TRBV27

CDR3 DNA: TGTGCCTGGAGTGTACCGGCAGGGAATGCCGGGGAGCTGTTTTTT
CDR3 protein: CAWSVPAGNAGELFF
J gene: TRBJ2-2
D gene: .
clone size: .
V gene: TRBV30

CDR3 DNA: TGTGCCAGCAGCTTTTCAGGGGGGGAGACCCAGTACTTC
CDR3 protein: CASSFSGGETQYF
J gene: TRBJ2-5
D gene: .
clone size: once
V gene: TRBV7-9